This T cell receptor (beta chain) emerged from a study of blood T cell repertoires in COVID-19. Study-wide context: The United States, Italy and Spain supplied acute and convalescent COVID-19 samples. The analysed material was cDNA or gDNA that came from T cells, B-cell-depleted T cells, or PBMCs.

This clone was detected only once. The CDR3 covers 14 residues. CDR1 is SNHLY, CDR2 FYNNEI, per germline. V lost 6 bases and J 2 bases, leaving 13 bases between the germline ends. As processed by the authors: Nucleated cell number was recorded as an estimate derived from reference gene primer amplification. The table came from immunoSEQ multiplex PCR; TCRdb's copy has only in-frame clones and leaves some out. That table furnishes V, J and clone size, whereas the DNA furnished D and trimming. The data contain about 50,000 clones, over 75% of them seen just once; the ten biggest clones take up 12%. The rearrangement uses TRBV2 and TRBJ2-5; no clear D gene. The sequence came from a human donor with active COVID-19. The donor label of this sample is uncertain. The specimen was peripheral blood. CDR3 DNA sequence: TGTGCCAGCAGAATTCAGAACAGACAAGAGACCCAGTACTTC. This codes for CASRIQNRQETQYF.